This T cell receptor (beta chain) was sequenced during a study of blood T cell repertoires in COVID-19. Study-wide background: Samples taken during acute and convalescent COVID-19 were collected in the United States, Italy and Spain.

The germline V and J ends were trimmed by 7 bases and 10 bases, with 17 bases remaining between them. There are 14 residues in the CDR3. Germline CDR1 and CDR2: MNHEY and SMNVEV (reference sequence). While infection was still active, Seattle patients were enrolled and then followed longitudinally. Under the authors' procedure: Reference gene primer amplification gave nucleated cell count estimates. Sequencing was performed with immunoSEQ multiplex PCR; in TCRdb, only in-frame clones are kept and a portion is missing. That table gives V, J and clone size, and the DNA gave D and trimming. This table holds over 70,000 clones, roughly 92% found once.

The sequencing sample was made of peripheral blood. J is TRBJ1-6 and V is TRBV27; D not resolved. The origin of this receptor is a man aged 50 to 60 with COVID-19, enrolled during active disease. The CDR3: CASKTLGVRSPLHF. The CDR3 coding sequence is TGTGCCAGCAAGACCCTGGGAGTTCGATCACCCCTCCACTTT.